These 6 T cell receptor beta chains were all obtained from the same sample, sequenced in a study of blood T cell repertoires in COVID-19. The table came from immunoSEQ multiplex PCR; TCRdb's copy has only in-frame clones and leaves some out. The data show 120,000 to 150,000 clones, with more than 75% seen just once and approximately 1.2% held by the top ten. The sample comprised PBMCs or T cells enriched from blood (not recorded which). These receptors came from a woman in her twenties or thirties with acute COVID-19.

The chain links TRBV19 to TRBJ1-3; tentative D call: TRBD1 (5 bases). V gave up 5 bases and J gave up 0 bases, with 8 bases separating them. CDR1 is LNHDA and CDR2 is SQIVND in the germline V gene (reference sequence). The CDR3 is 14 residues long. The CDR3 loop is CASSPGDSGNTIYF. In DNA form, the CDR3 reads TGTGCCAGTAGTCCGGGGGACTCTGGAAACACCATATATTTT.

A single count supports this clone. The chain couples TRBV28 to TRBJ1-1; 9 bases are a match to TRBD1. Germline V CDR1 and CDR2: MDHEN, SYDVKM. The CDR3 contains 15 residues. V trimming: 2 bases; J trimming: 1 base; junction bases outside the gene matches: 2. CDR3 nucleotides: TGTGCCAGCAGTTTAATGGGACAGGGGAACACTGAAGCTTTCTTT. Translation gives CASSLMGQGNTEAFF.

The chain uses TRBV5-1 and TRBJ2-6; 10 nucleotides agree with TRBD1. The CDR3 length is 18 residues. The V segment lost 0 bases and the J segment 0 bases; nucleotides outside the gene matches: 3. CDR1 SGHRS and CDR2 YFSETQ come from the germline V gene. Written as DNA, the CDR3 is TGCGCCAGCAGCTTGGGACAGGGGGCGAGCTCTGGGGCCAACGTCCTGACTTTC. Translating it yields CASSLGQGASSGANVLTF.

The rearrangement joins TRBV5-1 to TRBJ1-6; 7 bases map to TRBD1. Germline-derived CDR1 and CDR2 are SGHRS and YFSETQ. Unmatched junction bases numbered 9, after V lost 3 bases and J lost 0 bases. The CDR3 is 18 residues long. CDR3 in DNA: TGCGCCAGCAGCTGGACAGGCTACGACTTCTCCTATAATTCACCCCTCCACTTT. Protein sequence: CASSWTGYDFSYNSPLHF.

V and J are TRBV19 and TRBJ1-1, with D hard to call. With 2 bases removed from V and 0 bases from J, the gap between germline ends came to 10 bases. This CDR3 region has 15 residues. Per the germline V gene, CDR1 is LNHDA and CDR2 is SQIVND (reference sequence). In DNA form, the CDR3 reads TGTGCCAGTAGTATATGGTCAGGCTTGAACACTGAAGCTTTCTTT. This sequence encodes CASSIWSGLNTEAFF.

The V and J genes are TRBV7-8 and TRBJ2-7; 9 bases are a match to TRBD1. This CDR3 is 12 amino acids long. Germline CDR1 is SGHVS and CDR2 is FQNEAQ. Unmatched junction bases numbered 3, after V lost 6 bases and J lost 6 bases. CDR3 in amino acids: CASRPTGGEQYF. The DNA of the CDR3 is TGTGCCAGCAGGCCGACAGGGGGCGAGCAGTACTTC.